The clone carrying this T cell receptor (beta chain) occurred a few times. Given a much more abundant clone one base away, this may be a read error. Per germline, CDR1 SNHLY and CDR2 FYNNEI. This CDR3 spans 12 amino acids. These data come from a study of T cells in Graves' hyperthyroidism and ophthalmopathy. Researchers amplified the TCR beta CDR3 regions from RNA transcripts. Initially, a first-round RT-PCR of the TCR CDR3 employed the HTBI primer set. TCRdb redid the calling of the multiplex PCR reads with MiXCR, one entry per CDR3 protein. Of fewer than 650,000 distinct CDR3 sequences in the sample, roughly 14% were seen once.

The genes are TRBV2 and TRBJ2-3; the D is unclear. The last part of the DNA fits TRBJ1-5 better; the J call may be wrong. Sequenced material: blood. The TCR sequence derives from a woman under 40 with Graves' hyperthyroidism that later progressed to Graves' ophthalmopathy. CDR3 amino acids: CASMDGADTQHF. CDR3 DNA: TGTGCCAGCATGGACGGCGCCGATACGCAGCATTTT.